This T cell receptor beta chain was identified during a study of spatial heterogeneity in lung cancer. This sample's time point: sample taken at primary tumor resection. This clonotype rates as large. Antigen specificity is unknown. A single record per CDR3 protein comes from TCRdb applying MiXCR to the 5' RACE reads. Of around 1,500 distinct CDR3 sequences in the sample, 5.5% to 7% were seen once. General study findings and limits: Tumor mutation counts were tracked by expanded intratumoral alpha and beta TCR counts.

CDR1 is MNHEY, CDR2 SVGEGT, per germline. The CDR3 totals 16 residues. J was trimmed by 2 bases and V by 6 bases; bases with no gene match: 7. The origin of this receptor is a female donor with early-stage non-small cell lung cancer. The J gene is TRBJ2-7, the V gene TRBV6-2 or TRBV6-3, with TRBD2 matching 13 bases. The specimen comprised lung tumor tissue, sampled at surgery. In DNA, the CDR3 is TGTGCCAGCAGAAGGACTAGCGGGGGCGCGGCCTACGAGCAGTACGTC. This sequence encodes CASRRTSGGAAYEQYV.